This is a list of T cell receptor beta chains from one sample in a study of vaccination and CD4 T cells after COVID-19. These receptors' targets are unknown. Each CDR3 protein is one row after TCRdb ran MiXCR on the PCR reads. The sample lists several thousand distinct CDR3 sequences, roughly 70% occurring once. Sequenced input: CD4+ T cells from blood, cultured in vitro. The receptors were gathered from a human donor who had recovered from COVID-19. Each CDR3 is given with its conserved first and last residue. The D gene is left open where the match is weak. For some rows the clone size is stated as once, few or many, or as a class when expanded; others skip it.

J	D	size	V	CDR3	DNA
TRBJ1-2	TRBD1	NA	TRBV7-9	CASSLDRGGGYTF	TGTGCCAGCAGCTTGGACAGGGGCGGGGGCTACACCTTC
TRBJ2-7	TRBD1	once	TRBV7-9	CASSFTGQAEQYF	TGTGCCAGCAGCTTCACAGGACAGGCCGAGCAGTACTTC
TRBJ1-6	NA	NA	TRBV6-5	CASSWLGGNSPLHF	TGTGCCAGCAGTTGGTTGGGCGGGAATTCACCCCTCCACTTT
TRBJ1-5	NA	NA	TRBV6-1	CASIRLGGDSNQPQHF	TGTGCCAGCATCCGCCTCGGAGGGGATAGCAATCAGCCCCAGCATTTT
TRBJ1-6	NA	NA	TRBV30	CAWSDYTGTVNSPLHF	TGTGCCTGGAGTGATTACACCGGGACGGTTAATTCACCCCTCCACTTT
TRBJ1-5	NA	few	TRBV10-3	CAISESGSSQGRPQHF	TGTGCCATCAGTGAGTCGGGCAGTTCCCAGGGAAGGCCCCAGCATTTT
TRBJ1-5	TRBD1	NA	TRBV20-1	CSARTGQRNQPQHF	TGCAGTGCTCGGACGGGACAGCGCAATCAGCCCCAGCATTTT
TRBJ1-6	TRBD1	NA	TRBV7-9	CASSSRQGLNSPLHF	TGTGCCAGCAGCTCACGACAGGGACTTAATTCACCCCTCCACTTT
TRBJ2-3	NA	NA	TRBV11-3	CASSTTWGADTQYF	TGTGCCAGCAGCACCACATGGGGGGCGGATACGCAGTATTTT
TRBJ2-7	NA	NA	TRBV7-3	CASSLNGEQYF	TGTGCCAGCAGCTTAAACGGCGAGCAGTACTTC
TRBJ1-5	NA	NA	TRBV6-1	CASLKRDGNQPQHF	TGTGCCAGCTTGAAACGGGACGGCAATCAGCCCCAGCATTTT
TRBJ2-6	NA	NA	TRBV7-9	CASRGPGANVLTF	TGTGCCAGCAGGGGGCCTGGGGCCAACGTCCTGACTTTC
TRBJ1-2	NA	NA	TRBV12-3/TRBV12-4	CASSYTGFYGYTF	TGTGCCAGCAGTTATACAGGTTTCTATGGCTACACCTTC
TRBJ1-5	NA	few	TRBV6-2/TRBV6-3	CASRKMRVGADQPQHF	TGTGCCAGCAGGAAAATGCGGGTAGGGGCCGATCAGCCCCAGCATTTT
TRBJ2-7	NA	NA	TRBV5-4	CASSLEGSGSYEQYF	TGTGCCAGCAGCTTGGAGGGGTCGGGATCCTACGAGCAGTACTTC
TRBJ1-2	NA	NA	TRBV27	CASRTGKTNYGYTF	TGTGCCAGCAGAACAGGGAAGACTAACTATGGCTACACCTTC
TRBJ1-2	NA	NA	TRBV19	CASSPWTVSNGGYTF	TGTGCCAGTAGTCCTTGGACAGTATCGAATGGTGGCTACACCTTC
TRBJ1-5	TRBD1	few	TRBV20-1	CSALGQGGYQPQHF	TGCAGTGCTCTTGGACAGGGGGGGTATCAGCCCCAGCATTTT